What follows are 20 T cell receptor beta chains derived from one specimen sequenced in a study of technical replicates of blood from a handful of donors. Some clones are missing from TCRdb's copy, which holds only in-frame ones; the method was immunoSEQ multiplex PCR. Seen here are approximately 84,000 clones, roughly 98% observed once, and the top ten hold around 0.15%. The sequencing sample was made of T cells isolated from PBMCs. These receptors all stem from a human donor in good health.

In DNA, the CDR3 is TGTGCCAGCAGCTTAAGGGGGCAGGGCAACCCTTTCGGCTATGGCTACACCTTC. The encoded protein is CASSLRGQGNPFGYGYTF. V and J are TRBV5-5 and TRBJ1-2; 7 bases align to TRBD1. This CDR3 has 18 residues. Germline CDR1 SGHKS, CDR2 YYEKEE (reference sequence). Trimming took 2 bases from V and 4 from J; bases not matched to a gene: 17.

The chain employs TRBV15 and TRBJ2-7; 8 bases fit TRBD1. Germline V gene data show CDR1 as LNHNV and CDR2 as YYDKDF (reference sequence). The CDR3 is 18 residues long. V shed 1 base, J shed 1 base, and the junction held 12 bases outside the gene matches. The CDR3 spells CATSRVAMQGQVSYEQYF. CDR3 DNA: TGTGCCACCAGCAGAGTTGCCATGCAGGGACAGGTGTCCTACGAGCAGTACTTC.

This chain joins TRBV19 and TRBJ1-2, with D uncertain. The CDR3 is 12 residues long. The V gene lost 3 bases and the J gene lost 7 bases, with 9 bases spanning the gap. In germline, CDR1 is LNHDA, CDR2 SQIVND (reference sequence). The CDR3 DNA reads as TGTGCCAGTAGTATCGTGTCCGGTGGCTACACCTTC. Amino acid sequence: CASSIVSGGYTF.

The CDR3 region is CASSPDGLPTDTQYF. DNA of the CDR3: TGTGCCAGCAGCCCCGATGGACTACCCACAGATACGCAGTATTTT. J is TRBJ2-3 and V is TRBV27; D possibly corresponds to TRBD2 (6 bases). The CDR3 is 15 residues long. From germline, CDR1 is MNHEY and CDR2 SMNVEV (reference sequence). Deletions cut 6 bases from V and 2 bases from J, with 15 bases between.

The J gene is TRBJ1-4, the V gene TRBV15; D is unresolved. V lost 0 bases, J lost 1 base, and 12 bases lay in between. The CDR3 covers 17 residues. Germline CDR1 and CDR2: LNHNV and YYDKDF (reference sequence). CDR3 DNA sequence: TGTGCCACCAGCAGAGACCAATTGGAGGAAACTAATGAAAAACTGTTTTTT. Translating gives CATSRDQLEETNEKLFF.

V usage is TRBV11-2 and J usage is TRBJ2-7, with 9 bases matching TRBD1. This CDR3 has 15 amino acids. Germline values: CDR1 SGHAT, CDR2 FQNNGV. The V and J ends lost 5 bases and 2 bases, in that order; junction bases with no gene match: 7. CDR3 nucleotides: TGTGCCAGCAGCCCCTCCCGGGACAGGGCCTACGAGCAGTACTTC. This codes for CASSPSRDRAYEQYF.

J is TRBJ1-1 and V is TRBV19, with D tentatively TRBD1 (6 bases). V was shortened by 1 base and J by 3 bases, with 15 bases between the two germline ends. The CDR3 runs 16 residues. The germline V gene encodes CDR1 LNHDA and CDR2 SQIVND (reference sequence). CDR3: CASSIVRTASYTEAFF. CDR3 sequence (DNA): TGTGCCAGTAGTATAGTTAGGACAGCCAGCTACACTGAAGCTTTCTTT.

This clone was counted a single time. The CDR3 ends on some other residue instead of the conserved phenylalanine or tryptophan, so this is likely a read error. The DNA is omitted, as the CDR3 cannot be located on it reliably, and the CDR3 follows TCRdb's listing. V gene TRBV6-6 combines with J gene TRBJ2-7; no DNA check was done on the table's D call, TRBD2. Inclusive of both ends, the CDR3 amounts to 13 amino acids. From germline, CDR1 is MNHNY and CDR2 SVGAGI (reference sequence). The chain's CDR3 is CARTGSRRGATFI.

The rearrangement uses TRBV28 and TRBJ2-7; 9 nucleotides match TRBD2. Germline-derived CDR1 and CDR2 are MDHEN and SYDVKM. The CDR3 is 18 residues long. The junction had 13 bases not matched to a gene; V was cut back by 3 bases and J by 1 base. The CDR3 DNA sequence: TGTGCCAGCAGTTTCCCCCTACTGCTAGCGGGAAAATCCTACGAGCAGTACTTC. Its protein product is CASSFPLLLAGKSYEQYF.

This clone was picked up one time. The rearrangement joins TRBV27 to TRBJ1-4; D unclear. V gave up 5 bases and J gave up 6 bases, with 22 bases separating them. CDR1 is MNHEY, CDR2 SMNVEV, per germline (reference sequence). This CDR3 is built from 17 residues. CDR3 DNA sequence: TGTGCCAGCAGTCCCCTCGATTCCGGGTCGGTCGATGAAAAACTGTTTTTT. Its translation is CASSPLDSGSVDEKLFF.

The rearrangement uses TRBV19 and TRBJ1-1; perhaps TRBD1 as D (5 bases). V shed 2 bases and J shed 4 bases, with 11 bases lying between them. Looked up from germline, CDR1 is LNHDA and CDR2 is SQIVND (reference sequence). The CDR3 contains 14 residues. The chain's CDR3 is CASSIPRVGTEAFF. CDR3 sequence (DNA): TGTGCCAGTAGTATACCCAGGGTGGGCACTGAAGCTTTCTTT.

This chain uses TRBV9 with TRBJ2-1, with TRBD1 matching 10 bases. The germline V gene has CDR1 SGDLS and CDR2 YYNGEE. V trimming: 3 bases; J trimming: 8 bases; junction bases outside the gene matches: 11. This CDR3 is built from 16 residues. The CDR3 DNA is TGTGCCAGCAGCGGACCAGGGAGACAGGGGGCATATGAGCAGTTCTTC. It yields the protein CASSGPGRQGAYEQFF.

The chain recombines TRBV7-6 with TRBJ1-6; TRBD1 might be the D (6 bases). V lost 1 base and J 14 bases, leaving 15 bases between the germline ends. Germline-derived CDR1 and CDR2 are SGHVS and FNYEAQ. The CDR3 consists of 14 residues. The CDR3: CASSLEIQGNTLHF. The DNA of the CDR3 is TGTGCCAGCAGCTTAGAAATCCAGGGGAACACCCTCCACTTT.

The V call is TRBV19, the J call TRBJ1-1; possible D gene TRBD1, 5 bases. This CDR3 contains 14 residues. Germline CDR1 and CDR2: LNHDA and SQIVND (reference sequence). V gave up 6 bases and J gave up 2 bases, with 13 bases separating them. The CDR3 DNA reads TGTGCCAGTAGCCCCTCGACAGCCAACACTGAAGCTTTCTTT. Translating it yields CASSPSTANTEAFF.

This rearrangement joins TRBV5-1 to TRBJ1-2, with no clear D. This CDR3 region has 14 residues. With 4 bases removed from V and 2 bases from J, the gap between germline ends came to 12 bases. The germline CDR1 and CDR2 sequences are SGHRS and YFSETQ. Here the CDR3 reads CASSVTGANYGYTF. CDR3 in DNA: TGCGCCAGCAGCGTTACGGGAGCCAACTATGGCTACACCTTC.

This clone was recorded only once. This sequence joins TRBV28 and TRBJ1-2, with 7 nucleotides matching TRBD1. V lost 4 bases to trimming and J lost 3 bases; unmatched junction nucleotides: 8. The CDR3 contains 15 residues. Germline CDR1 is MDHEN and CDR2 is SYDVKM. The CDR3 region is CASSSAGTDDYGYTF. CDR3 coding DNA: TGTGCCAGCAGTTCCGCCGGGACAGACGACTATGGCTACACCTTC.

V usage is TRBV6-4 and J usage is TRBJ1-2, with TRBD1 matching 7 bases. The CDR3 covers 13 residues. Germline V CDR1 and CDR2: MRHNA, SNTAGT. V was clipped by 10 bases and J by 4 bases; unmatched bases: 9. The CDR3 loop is CANSRTGSYGYTF. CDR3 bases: TGTGCCAACTCCCGGACAGGATCCTATGGCTACACCTTC.

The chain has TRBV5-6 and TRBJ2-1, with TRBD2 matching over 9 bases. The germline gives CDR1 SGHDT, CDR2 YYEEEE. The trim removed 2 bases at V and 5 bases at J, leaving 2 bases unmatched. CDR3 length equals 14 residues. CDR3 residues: CASSFIAGDNEQFF. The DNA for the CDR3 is TGTGCCAGCAGCTTCATAGCGGGAGACAATGAGCAGTTCTTC.

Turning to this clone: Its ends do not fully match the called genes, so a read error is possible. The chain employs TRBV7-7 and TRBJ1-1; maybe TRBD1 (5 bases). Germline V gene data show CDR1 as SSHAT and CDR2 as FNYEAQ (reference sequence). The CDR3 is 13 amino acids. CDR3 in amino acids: CASSLTENTEAFF. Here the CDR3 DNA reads TGTGCTAGCAGCTTGACAGAGAACACTGAAGCTTTCTTT.

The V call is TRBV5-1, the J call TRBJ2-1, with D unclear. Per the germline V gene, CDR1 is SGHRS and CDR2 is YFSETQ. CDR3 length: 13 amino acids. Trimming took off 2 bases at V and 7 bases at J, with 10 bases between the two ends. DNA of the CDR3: TGCGCCAGCAGCTTAATAGCCGGAAATGAGCAGTTCTTC. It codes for CASSLIAGNEQFF. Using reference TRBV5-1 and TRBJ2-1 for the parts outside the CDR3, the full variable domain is KAGVTQTPRYLIKTRGQQVTLSCSPISGHRSVSWYQQTPGQGLQFLFEYFSETQRNKGNFPGRFSGRQFSNSRSEMNVSTLELGDSALYLCASSLIAGNEQFFGPGTRLTVL.